A single sample gave rise to the 28 T cell receptor beta chains below, sequenced in a study of blood T cell repertoires in COVID-19. TCRdb's copy holds only in-frame clones and misses some; the assay was immunoSEQ multiplex PCR. Among under 200,000 clones listed, roughly 90% were seen once. Sequencing used peripheral blood. The receptors were sampled from a man in his 60s with acute or convalescent COVID-19.

V and J are TRBV5-1 and TRBJ1-1, with D unclear. V shed 5 bases and J shed 1 base, with 12 bases lying between them. Germline V lookup: CDR1 SGHRS, CDR2 YFSETQ. The CDR3 totals 14 residues. As DNA, the CDR3 is TGCGCCAGCAGTAAACAGAGCTCGAACACTGAAGCTTTCTTT. This translates into CASSKQSSNTEAFF.

DNA of the CDR3: TGCGCCAGCAGCCCAAGGACAGGGGCCGGCACTGAAGCTTTCTTT. Translating gives CASSPRTGAGTEAFF. The chain employs TRBV5-1 and TRBJ1-1, with 9 bases identical to TRBD1. The CDR3 consists of 15 residues. J gave up 4 bases and V 4 bases, and 8 bases lay outside the gene matches. Germline V CDR1 and CDR2: SGHRS, YFSETQ. The whole variable domain, remainder taken from reference TRBV5-1 and TRBJ1-1, is KAGVTQTPRYLIKTRGQQVTLSCSPISGHRSVSWYQQTPGQGLQFLFEYFSETQRNKGNFPGRFSGRQFSNSRSEMNVSTLELGDSALYLCASSPRTGAGTEAFFGQGTRLTVV.

The chain employs TRBV27 and TRBJ1-5; 7 bases are a match to TRBD1. With 4 bases clipped from V and 0 bases from J, the junction kept 15 bases outside the gene matches. Germline CDR1 MNHEY, CDR2 SMNVEV (reference sequence). This CDR3 region has 19 residues. The CDR3 here is CASSSKPPTGYYSNQPQHF. The CDR3 DNA reads TGTGCCAGCAGTTCAAAACCCCCGACAGGGTACTATAGCAATCAGCCCCAGCATTTT.

The chain uses TRBV6-5 and TRBJ2-5, with D perhaps TRBD2 (6 bases). The germline V gene encodes CDR1 MNHEY and CDR2 SVGAGI. There are 13 residues in the CDR3. The germline V and J ends were trimmed by 7 bases and 6 bases, with 15 bases remaining between them. In DNA, the CDR3 is TGTGCCAGCACCATTCGCGGGGTTAAGACCCAGTACTTC. This codes for CASTIRGVKTQYF.

The CDR3 bases are TGTGCCAGCAGTGTACCGGGGATTGACTACGAGCAGTACGTC. Translated: CASSVPGIDYEQYV. The V gene is TRBV2, the J gene TRBJ2-7; maybe TRBD2 (5 bases). CDR3 length equals 14 residues. From germline, CDR1 is SNHLY and CDR2 FYNNEI. V dropped 4 bases and J dropped 3 bases, with 13 bases sitting between them.

The chain recombines TRBV5-5 with TRBJ2-2; D not resolved. The V end was cut by 7 bases, the J end by 3 bases, with 13 bases between. Germline loops: CDR1 SGHKS, CDR2 YYEKEE (reference sequence). The CDR3 has 14 amino acids. In DNA form, the CDR3 reads TGTGCCAGCTGCAAGACTGAAGACACCGGGGAGCTGTTTTTT. Residues: CASCKTEDTGELFF.

The rearrangement uses TRBV5-1 and TRBJ2-2, with 8 bases fitting TRBD2. The V and J ends lost 4 bases and 2 bases, in that order; junction bases with no gene match: 7. This CDR3 contains 16 residues. Germline V gene data show CDR1 as SGHRS and CDR2 as YFSETQ. The CDR3 reads CASSPLAGQNTGELFF. CDR3 DNA sequence: TGCGCCAGCAGCCCCCTAGCGGGTCAAAACACCGGGGAGCTGTTTTTT.

This chain uses TRBV9 with TRBJ2-2; a possible D gene is TRBD2 (7 bases). V was trimmed by 3 bases and J by 7 bases, leaving 22 bases between them. Germline V gene lookup returns CDR1 SGDLS and CDR2 YYNGEE. CDR3 length equals 17 residues. The CDR3, as DNA: TGTGCCAGCAGCGGACCCCTAAACGGGGGGCCCGGCGGGGAGCTGTTTTTT. Translating gives CASSGPLNGGPGGELFF.

J is TRBJ1-6 and V is TRBV9; 9 bases are a match to TRBD1. Trimming removed 4 bases from V and 7 bases from J; junction bases left unmatched: 6. There are 15 residues in the CDR3. CDR1 and CDR2 (germline): SGDLS, YYNGEE. DNA for the CDR3: TGTGCCAGCAGCCCGAGGGACAGGGAGAATTCACCCCTCCACTTT. Its protein is CASSPRDRENSPLHF.

The V gene is TRBV5-6, the J gene TRBJ2-5; maybe TRBD2 (6 bases). V was cut by 1 base and J by 5 bases, with 18 bases left in between. Germline V gene data show CDR1 as SGHDT and CDR2 as YYEEEE. This CDR3 contains 16 residues. The CDR3 sequence is CASSLSLAMKSETQYF. CDR3 nucleotides: TGTGCCAGCAGCTTGAGCCTAGCGATGAAATCGGAGACCCAGTACTTC.

The V gene is TRBV29-1, the J gene TRBJ1-2; D might be TRBD1 (5 bases). The ends were cut back, 2 bases at V and 6 bases at J, with 13 bases in the middle. Per the germline V gene, CDR1 is SQVTM and CDR2 is ANQGSEA. The CDR3 consists of 13 residues. The CDR3: CSVESLSRDGYTF. The CDR3 DNA is TGCAGCGTTGAAAGTCTTTCCAGGGATGGCTACACCTTC. Full variable domain (remainder filled in from reference TRBV29-1 and TRBJ1-2): SAVISQKPSRDICQRGTSLTIQCQVDSQVTMMFWYRQQPGQSLTLIATANQGSEATYESGFVIDKFPISRPNLTFSTLTVSNMSPEDSSIYLCSVESLSRDGYTFGSGTRLTVV.

This chain joins TRBV6-5 and TRBJ2-7, with D hard to call. The V end was cut by 3 bases, the J end by 4 bases, with 10 bases between. Germline V lookup: CDR1 MNHEY, CDR2 SVGAGI. The CDR3 loop spans 13 amino acids. CDR3 in amino acids: CASSYGQSYEQYF. CDR3 nucleotide sequence: TGTGCCAGCAGTTATGGGCAATCGTACGAGCAGTACTTC.

This rearrangement joins TRBV5-5 to TRBJ1-1; no definite D call. This CDR3 is 13 amino acids long. The germline V gene encodes CDR1 SGHKS and CDR2 YYEKEE (reference sequence). The V end lost 3 bases, the J end lost 2 bases, and 8 bases lay between the germline ends. CDR3 sequence reads: CASSWGVNTEAFF. CDR3 DNA: TGTGCCAGCAGCTGGGGAGTTAACACTGAAGCTTTCTTT.

This clone was seen just once. The genes are TRBV5-1 and TRBJ1-2, with 8 bases lining up with TRBD1. Germline loops: CDR1 SGHRS, CDR2 YFSETQ. After removal of 0 bases from V and 7 bases from J, the junction contained 5 bases not matched to a gene. There are 14 residues in the CDR3. Here the CDR3 DNA reads TGCGCCAGCAGCTTGGGCGACAGGGGATTTGGCTACACCTTC. Encoded protein: CASSLGDRGFGYTF.

V gene TRBV6-5 combines with J gene TRBJ1-6; D is ambiguous. The V gene's germline CDR1 is MNHEY and CDR2 SVGAGI. The length of the CDR3 is 15 residues. Trimming shortened V by 2 bases and J by 9 bases, and 14 bases separated the two germline ends. CDR3 DNA: TGTGCCAGCAGTTACAACGGTGTAGGAGCTTCACCCCTCCACTTT. The encoded protein is CASSYNGVGASPLHF.

This clone was recorded a few times. The V gene is TRBV19, the J gene TRBJ1-5; the match to TRBD1 covers 8 bases. Germline V gene lookup returns CDR1 LNHDA and CDR2 SQIVND (reference sequence). With V trimmed by 3 bases and J by 0 bases, 4 bases remained unmatched. CDR3 length: 16 amino acids. The CDR3 loop is CASSIRTGNSNQPQHF. The CDR3 DNA follows: TGTGCCAGTAGTATTAGGACAGGGAATAGCAATCAGCCCCAGCATTTT. Variable domain in full (rest from reference TRBV19 and TRBJ1-5): DGGITQSPKYLFRKEGQNVTLSCEQNLNHDAMYWYRQDPGQGLRLIYYSQIVNDFQKGDIAEGYSVSREKKESFPLTVTSAQKNPTAFYLCASSIRTGNSNQPQHFGDGTRLSIL.

This chain connects TRBV5-1 to TRBJ2-5, with a possible D match to TRBD2 (6 bases). Germline V gene data show CDR1 as SGHRS and CDR2 as YFSETQ. CDR3 length: 15 residues. Trimming stripped 0 bases from V and 1 base from J, with 10 bases between. CDR3 loop: CASSLVAGSQETQYF. CDR3 in DNA: TGCGCCAGCAGCTTGGTTGCGGGAAGCCAAGAGACCCAGTACTTC.

The V call is TRBV3-1 (or the pseudogene TRBV3-2), the J call TRBJ2-5; D not resolved. From germline, CDR1 is LGHDT and CDR2 YNNKEL (reference sequence). The CDR3 covers 16 residues. Trimming took 0 bases from V and 4 from J, leaving 15 bases between them. CDR3 amino acids: CASSQETTTGSETQYF. The CDR3 nucleotides read TGTGCCAGCAGCCAAGAAACCACTACCGGCTCAGAGACCCAGTACTTC.

The J gene is TRBJ2-4, the V gene TRBV19; the match to TRBD1 covers 8 bases. This CDR3 is 17 amino acids long. Trimming at V came to 5 bases and at J to 2 bases, leaving 11 bases not matched to a gene. Germline CDR1 reads LNHDA; CDR2 reads SQIVND (reference sequence). CDR3 sequence (DNA): TGTGCCAGTAGTCCTATAGACAGGGGAGCGACCAAAAACATTCAGTACTTC. Its protein is CASSPIDRGATKNIQYF.

The chain uses TRBV2 and TRBJ1-4, with D possibly matching TRBD1 (6 bases). The length of the CDR3 is 15 residues. The germline V and J ends were trimmed by 6 bases and 7 bases, with 18 bases remaining between them. In germline, CDR1 is SNHLY, CDR2 FYNNEI. CDR3 DNA: TGTGCCAGCAGATGGAGACCGGGACACGCTGAAAAACTGTTTTTT. Encoded protein: CASRWRPGHAEKLFF. Full variable domain (outside the CDR3, taken from reference TRBV2 and TRBJ1-4): EPEVTQTPSHQVTQMGQEVILRCVPISNHLYFYWYRQILGQKVEFLVSFYNNEISEKSEIFDDQFSVERPDGSNFTLKIRSTKLEDSAMYFCASRWRPGHAEKLFFGSGTQLSVL.

This clone was seen only once. The rearrangement joins TRBV7-2 to TRBJ2-1, with D possibly TRBD2 on 5 matching bases. V was shortened by 5 bases and J by 7 bases, with 15 bases between the two germline ends. Germline values: CDR1 SGHTA, CDR2 FQGNSA. There are 14 residues in the CDR3. CDR3 nucleotides: TGTGCCAGCAGCCCCCAGCCAGCGGTGAATGAGCAGTTCTTC. This gives the protein CASSPQPAVNEQFF.

The chain employs TRBV5-1 and TRBJ2-3; TRBD1 is a possible D gene (6 bases). Germline CDR1 SGHRS, CDR2 YFSETQ. The CDR3 length is 15 residues. V was trimmed by 4 bases and J by 0 bases, leaving 12 bases between them. In DNA form, the CDR3 reads TGCGCCAGCAGCAGCACAGGGTCCAGCACAGATACGCAGTATTTT. Translation: CASSSTGSSTDTQYF.

V and J are TRBV11-3 and TRBJ2-3; TRBD1 matches 11 bases. Per germline, CDR1 SGHNT and CDR2 YENEEA. The ends lost 5 bases at V and 5 bases at J; junction bases unmatched: 6. The CDR3 length is 15 residues. The CDR3 nucleotides read TGTGCCAGCAGCCAAGCCGGGACAGGGGGAGATACGCAGTATTTT. Translating it yields CASSQAGTGGDTQYF.

The rearrangement links TRBV6-5 to TRBJ1-5; D not certain. The CDR3 has 14 amino acids. Trimming removed 5 bases at V and 6 bases at J, with 14 bases between. Germline CDR1 is MNHEY and CDR2 is SVGAGI. The CDR3 protein is CASSHEGFGQPQHF. DNA for the CDR3: TGTGCCAGCAGTCACGAGGGATTCGGTCAGCCCCAGCATTTT.

As to this clone: Other DNA sequences from this sample encode an identical CDR3 as well. This chain links TRBV19 with TRBJ1-6; D is perhaps TRBD1 (6 bases). Germline V lookup: CDR1 LNHDA, CDR2 SQIVND (reference sequence). Trimming took 3 bases from V and 6 from J, leaving 9 bases between them. There are 14 residues in the CDR3. Here the CDR3 DNA reads TGTGCCAGTAGTATCAGGGGACCTAATTCACCCCTCCACTTT. This translates into CASSIRGPNSPLHF.

The genes are TRBV11-3 and TRBJ1-1, with 7 positions matching TRBD1. This CDR3 has 15 residues. CDR1 is SGHNT and CDR2 is YENEEA in the germline V gene. J lost 6 bases, V lost 3 bases, and 10 bases had no gene match. CDR3 DNA sequence: TGTGCCAGCAGCTTTCTGGGACAGCTAGATCCTGAAGCTTTCTTT. It codes for CASSFLGQLDPEAFF.

This chain connects TRBV15 to TRBJ2-4, with D possibly being TRBD1 (5 bases). The CDR3 extends over 15 amino acids. The V gene's germline CDR1 is LNHNV and CDR2 YYDKDF (reference sequence). V was pared by 3 bases and J by 0 bases, with 9 bases between. The CDR3 sequence is CATSSDSLAKNIQYF. For the CDR3, the DNA is TGTGCCACCAGCAGCGACAGTCTAGCCAAAAACATTCAGTACTTC.

V usage is TRBV6-5 and J usage is TRBJ1-5, with D hard to call. There are 14 residues in the CDR3. Germline V gives CDR1 MNHEY, CDR2 SVGAGI. V lost 6 bases to trimming and J lost 4 bases, with 13 bases between them. The DNA of the CDR3 is TGTGCCAGCAGCTCCGGAGGCCGGAATCAGCCCCAGCATTTT. Its translation: CASSSGGRNQPQHF.